The clone carrying this T cell receptor beta chain has just a few counts. The antigen is unknown. Measured with immunoSEQ multiplex PCR; TCRdb has only the in-frame clones, and not every one. The sample contains fewer than 2.5 million clones, approximately 94% of which appear only once. The sample originates from a study of shared clonotypes between healthy human individuals. Whole-study results and caveats: Around 5% was the fraction of naive CD4 clonotypes found shared across a few donors.

The junction had 11 bases not matched to a gene; V was cut back by 1 base and J by 6 bases. There are 16 residues in the CDR3. Per the germline V gene, CDR1 is MDHEN and CDR2 is SYDVKM. The sequenced sample was naive CD4+ T cells from PBMCs. Specified subset: CD45RA+ positively selected. The sequence came from a man aged 18 to 29 in good health. Some clones in this sample may be carry-over from other donors' samples. The rearrangement links TRBV28 to TRBJ1-1; 7 nucleotides agree with TRBD1. CDR3: CASSLSTTGPGAEAFF. For the CDR3, the DNA is TGTGCCAGCAGTTTATCAACGACAGGGCCGGGCGCTGAAGCTTTCTTT.